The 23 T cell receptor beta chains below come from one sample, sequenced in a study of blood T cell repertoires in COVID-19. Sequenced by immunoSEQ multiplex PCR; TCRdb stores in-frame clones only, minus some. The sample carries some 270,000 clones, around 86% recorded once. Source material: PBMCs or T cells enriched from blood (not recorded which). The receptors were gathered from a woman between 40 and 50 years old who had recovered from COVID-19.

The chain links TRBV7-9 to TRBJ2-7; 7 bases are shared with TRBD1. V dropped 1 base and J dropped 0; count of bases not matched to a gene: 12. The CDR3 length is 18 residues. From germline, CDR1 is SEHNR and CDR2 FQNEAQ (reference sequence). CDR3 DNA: TGTGCCAGCAGCTTAGTAGTTGTCGGGACAGATCGCTCCTACGAGCAGTACTTC. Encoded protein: CASSLVVVGTDRSYEQYF.

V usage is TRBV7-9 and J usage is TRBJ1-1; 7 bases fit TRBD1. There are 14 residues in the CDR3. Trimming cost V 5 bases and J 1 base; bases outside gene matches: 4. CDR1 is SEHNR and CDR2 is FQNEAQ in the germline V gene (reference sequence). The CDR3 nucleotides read TGTGCCAGCAGCCAACAGGGGAAGAACACTGAAGCTTTCTTT. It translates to CASSQQGKNTEAFF.

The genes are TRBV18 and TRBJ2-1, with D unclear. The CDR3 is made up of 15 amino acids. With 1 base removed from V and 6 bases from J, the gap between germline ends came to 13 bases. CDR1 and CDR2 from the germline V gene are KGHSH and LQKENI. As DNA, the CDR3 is TGTGCCAGCTCACCACGTTACACCCCCCTCAATGAGCAGTTCTTC. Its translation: CASSPRYTPLNEQFF.

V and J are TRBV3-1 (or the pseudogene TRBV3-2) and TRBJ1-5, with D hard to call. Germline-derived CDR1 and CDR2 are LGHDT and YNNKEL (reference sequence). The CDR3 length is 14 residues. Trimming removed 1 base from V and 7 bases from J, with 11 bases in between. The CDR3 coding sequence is TGTGCCAGCAGCCAAGCTATAGCGGGCCAGCCCCAGCATTTT. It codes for CASSQAIAGQPQHF.

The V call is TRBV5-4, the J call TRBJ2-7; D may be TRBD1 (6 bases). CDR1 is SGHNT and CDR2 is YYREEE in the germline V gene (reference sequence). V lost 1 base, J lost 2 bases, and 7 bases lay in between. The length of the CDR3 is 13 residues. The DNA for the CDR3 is TGTGCCAGCAGCTTGCCAGGGGCCTACGAGCAGTACTTC. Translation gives CASSLPGAYEQYF.

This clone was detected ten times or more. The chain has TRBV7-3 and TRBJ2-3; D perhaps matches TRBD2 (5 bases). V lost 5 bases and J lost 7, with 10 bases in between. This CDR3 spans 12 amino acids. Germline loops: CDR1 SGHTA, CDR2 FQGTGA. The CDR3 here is CASSHPGNTQYF. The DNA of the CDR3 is TGTGCCAGCAGCCATCCCGGGAATACGCAGTATTTT.

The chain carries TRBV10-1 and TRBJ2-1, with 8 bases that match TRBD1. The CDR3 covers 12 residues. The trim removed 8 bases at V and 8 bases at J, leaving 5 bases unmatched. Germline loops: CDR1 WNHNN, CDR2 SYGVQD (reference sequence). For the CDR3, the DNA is TGCGCCAGCGGAGACAGGGGCGATGAGCAGTTCTTC. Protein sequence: CASGDRGDEQFF.

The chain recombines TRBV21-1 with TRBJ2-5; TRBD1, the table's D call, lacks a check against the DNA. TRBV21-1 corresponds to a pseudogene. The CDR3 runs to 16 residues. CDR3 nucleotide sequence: TGTGCCAGCAGCAAAGGGCCGGGACAGGGGAAAGAGACCCAGTACTTC. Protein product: CASSKGPGQGKETQYF.

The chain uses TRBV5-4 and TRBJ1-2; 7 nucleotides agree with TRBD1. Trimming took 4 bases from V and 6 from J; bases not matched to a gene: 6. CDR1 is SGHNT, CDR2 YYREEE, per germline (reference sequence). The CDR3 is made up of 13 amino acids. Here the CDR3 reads CASSPIGGDGYTF. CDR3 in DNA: TGTGCCAGCAGCCCCATAGGGGGCGATGGCTACACCTTC.

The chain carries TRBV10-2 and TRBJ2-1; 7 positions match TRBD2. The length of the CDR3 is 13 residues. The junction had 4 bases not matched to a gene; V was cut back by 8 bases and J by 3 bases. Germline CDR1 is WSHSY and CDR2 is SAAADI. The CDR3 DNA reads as TGCGCCAGCGGTTCTAGCGGCTACAATGAGCAGTTCTTC. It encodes CASGSSGYNEQFF.

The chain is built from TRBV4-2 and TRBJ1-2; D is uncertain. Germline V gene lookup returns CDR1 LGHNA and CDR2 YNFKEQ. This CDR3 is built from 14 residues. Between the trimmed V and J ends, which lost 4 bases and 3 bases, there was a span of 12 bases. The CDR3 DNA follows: TGTGCCAGCAGCCTAAGGGAGGCTGACTATGGCTACACCTTC. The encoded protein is CASSLREADYGYTF.

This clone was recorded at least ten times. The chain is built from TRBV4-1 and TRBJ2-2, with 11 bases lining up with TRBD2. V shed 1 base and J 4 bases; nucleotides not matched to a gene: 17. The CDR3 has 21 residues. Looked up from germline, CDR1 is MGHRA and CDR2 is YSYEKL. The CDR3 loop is CASSQGPLTSGSSRSTGELFF. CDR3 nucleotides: TGCGCCAGCAGCCAAGGACCGCTTACTAGCGGGAGCAGTCGGAGCACCGGGGAGCTGTTTTTT.

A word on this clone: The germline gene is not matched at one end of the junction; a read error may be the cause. CDR3 bases: TGTGCCAGCAGTTTGGGGGGCCAGGGGGCAAATGAAAAACTGTTTTTT. It translates to CASSLGGQGANEKLFF. V gene TRBV5-5 combines with J gene TRBJ1-4; 8 bases align to TRBD1. The CDR3 totals 16 residues. Looked up from germline, CDR1 is SGHKS and CDR2 is YYEKEE (reference sequence).

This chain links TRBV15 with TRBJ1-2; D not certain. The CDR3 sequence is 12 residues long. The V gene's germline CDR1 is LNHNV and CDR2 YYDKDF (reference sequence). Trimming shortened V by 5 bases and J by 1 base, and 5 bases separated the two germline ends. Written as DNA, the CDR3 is TGTGCCACCAGCGAGGGTAACTATGGCTACACCTTC. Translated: CATSEGNYGYTF.

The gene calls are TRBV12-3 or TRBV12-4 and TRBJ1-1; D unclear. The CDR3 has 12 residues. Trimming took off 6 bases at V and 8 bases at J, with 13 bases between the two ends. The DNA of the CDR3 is TGTGCCAGCAGCCCCGAAGTGAGCGAAGCTTTCTTT. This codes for CASSPEVSEAFF.

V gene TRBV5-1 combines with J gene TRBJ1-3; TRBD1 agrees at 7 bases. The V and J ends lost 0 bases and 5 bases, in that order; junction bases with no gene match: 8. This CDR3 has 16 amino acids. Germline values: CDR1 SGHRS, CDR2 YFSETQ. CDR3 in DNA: TGCGCCAGCAGCTTGGAACAGGGGATAAGGAGAAACACCATATATTTT. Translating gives CASSLEQGIRRNTIYF.

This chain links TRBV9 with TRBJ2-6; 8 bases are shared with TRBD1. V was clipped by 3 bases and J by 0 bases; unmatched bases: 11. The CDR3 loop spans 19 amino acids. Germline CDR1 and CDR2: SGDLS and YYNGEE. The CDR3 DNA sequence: TGTGCCAGCAGCGCCGGACAGGGAAGATTTATCTCTGGGGCCAACGTCCTGACTTTC. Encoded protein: CASSAGQGRFISGANVLTF. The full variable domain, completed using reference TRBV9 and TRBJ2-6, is DSGVTQTPKHLITATGQRVTLRCSPRSGDLSVYWYQQSLDQGLQFLIQYYNGEERAKGNILERFSAQQFPDLHSELNLSSLELGDSALYFCASSAGQGRFISGANVLTFGAGSRLTVL.

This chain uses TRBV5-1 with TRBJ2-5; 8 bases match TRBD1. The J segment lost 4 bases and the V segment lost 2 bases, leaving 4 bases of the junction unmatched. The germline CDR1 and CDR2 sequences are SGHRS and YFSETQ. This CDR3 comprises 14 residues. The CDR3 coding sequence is TGCGCCAGCAGCTTACAGGGGGGCGGAGAGACCCAGTACTTC. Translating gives CASSLQGGGETQYF.

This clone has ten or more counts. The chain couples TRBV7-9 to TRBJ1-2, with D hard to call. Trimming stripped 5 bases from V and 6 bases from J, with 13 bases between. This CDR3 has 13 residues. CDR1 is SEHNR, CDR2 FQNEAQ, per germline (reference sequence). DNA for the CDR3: TGTGCCAGCAGCCTCGGGTCGGGTAATGGCTACACCTTC. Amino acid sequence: CASSLGSGNGYTF.

The CDR3 region is CASRGPSYEQYF. The CDR3 DNA sequence: TGCGCCAGCCGTGGCCCTTCCTACGAGCAGTACTTC. The V call is TRBV5-1, the J call TRBJ2-7; D is uncertain. The CDR3 length is 12 residues. CDR1 is SGHRS and CDR2 is YFSETQ in the germline V gene. The V end lost 7 bases, the J end lost 1 base, and 9 bases lay between the germline ends.

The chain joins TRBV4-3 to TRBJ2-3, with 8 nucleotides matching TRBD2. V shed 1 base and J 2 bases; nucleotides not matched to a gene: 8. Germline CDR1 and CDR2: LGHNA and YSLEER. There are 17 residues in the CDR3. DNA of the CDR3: TGCGCCAGCAGCCAAGGCGTCGGAGCGGGAGTCACAGATACGCAGTATTTT. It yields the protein CASSQGVGAGVTDTQYF.

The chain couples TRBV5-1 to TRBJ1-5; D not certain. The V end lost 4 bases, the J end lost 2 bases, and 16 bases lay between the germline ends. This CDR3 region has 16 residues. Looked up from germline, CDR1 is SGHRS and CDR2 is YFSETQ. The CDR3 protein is CASSPDGLYGNQPQHF. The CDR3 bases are TGCGCCAGCAGCCCGGATGGGCTATATGGCAATCAGCCCCAGCATTTT.

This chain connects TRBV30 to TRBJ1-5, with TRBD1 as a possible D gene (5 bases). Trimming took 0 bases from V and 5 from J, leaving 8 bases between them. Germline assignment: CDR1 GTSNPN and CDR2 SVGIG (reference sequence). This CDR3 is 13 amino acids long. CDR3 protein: CAWSVGGDQPQHF. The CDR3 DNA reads TGTGCCTGGAGTGTTGGAGGGGATCAGCCCCAGCATTTT.